This T cell receptor (beta chain) was retrieved from a study of blood T cells in healthy people across ages. Isolation per sample recovered at least 6 million PBMCs. The use of a sample-barcoded 5' primer and a J-beta primer mix characterized a second PCR of roughly 6 to 11 cycles. TCRdb processed the 5' RACE reads anew with MiXCR; each CDR3 protein has one entry. The sample has fewer than 900,000 distinct CDR3 sequences, around 45% seen once; the top ten hold roughly a third. The CDR3 runs to 14 residues. The trim removed 3 bases at V and 9 bases at J, leaving 6 bases unmatched. Germline loops: CDR1 DFQATT, CDR2 SNEGSKA (reference sequence).

What was sequenced was blood. This clonotype originated in a woman in her fifties or sixties in good health. The chain recombines TRBV20-1 with TRBJ2-1, with 12 bases that match TRBD2. The CDR3 coding sequence is TGCAGTGCTAGCACTAGCGGGAGGAGGGGTGAGCAGTTCTTC. Encoded protein: CSASTSGRRGEQFF.